Shown below are 3 T cell receptor beta chains from a single sample sequenced in a study of Ad26.COV2.S vaccination and SARS-CoV-2 variants. Treatment reported: some 20 received Ad26.COV2.S at low or high dose, single or two shots; several received placebo; per-sample allocation not given. Vaccine and placebo recipients were sampled on day 63 after the first injection. Clones were sequenced by immunoSEQ multiplex PCR, and TCRdb holds only the in-frame ones, with some missing. The sample includes about 390,000 clones, around 85% of them seen just once. This specimen consisted of peripheral blood, obtained in a trial of Ad26.COV2.S vaccine versus placebo. All receptors derive from a person aged 18 to 65 who received the Ad26.COV2.S COVID-19 vaccine or a placebo.

V is TRBV2 and J is TRBJ1-2; no clear D. V was shortened by 4 bases and J by 4 bases, with 10 bases between the two germline ends. Looked up from germline, CDR1 is SNHLY and CDR2 is FYNNEI. The CDR3 spans 13 residues. The CDR3 protein is CASSVSETYGYTF. In nucleotides, the CDR3 is TGTGCCAGCAGTGTCTCCGAGACCTATGGCTACACCTTC.

The chain links TRBV7-6 to TRBJ2-3; possible D gene TRBD1, 7 bases. Deletions cut 7 bases from V and 1 base from J, with 15 bases between. CDR1 SGHVS and CDR2 FNYEAQ come from the germline V gene. CDR3 length equals 15 residues. Here the CDR3 DNA reads TGTGCCAGCACTCGGCAGGGGGGTGGCACAGATACGCAGTATTTT. It specifies CASTRQGGGTDTQYF.

The V gene is TRBV4-3, the J gene TRBJ1-2; D remains ambiguous. V dropped 1 base and J dropped 3 bases, with 15 bases sitting between them. Per germline, CDR1 LGHNA and CDR2 YSLEER. The CDR3 length is 16 residues. The CDR3 here is CASSQVRTLSYYGYTF. As DNA, the CDR3 is TGCGCCAGCAGCCAAGTGCGTACCCTCTCGTACTATGGCTACACCTTC.